This T cell receptor beta chain was retrieved from a study of T cells after yellow fever vaccination. The study, taken as a whole, reports: Relatively few clonotypes were ones that appeared in both CD4 and CD8 compartments. Post-booster repertoires again held most primary-vaccination clones (about 96% CD4, approximately 90% CD8). Though it reached lower strength, the secondary response hit its peak faster, day 5 versus 15.

CDR3 length: 16 amino acids. Germline V CDR1 and CDR2: SGHRS, YFSETQ. J lost 8 bases, V lost 4 bases, and 12 bases had no gene match. A process of 5'RACE template switching, which added a universal primer site and UMIs, was used to make TCR cDNA. TCRdb reprocessed the 5' RACE reads via MiXCR and lists one record per CDR3 protein. The sample has over 300,000 distinct CDR3 sequences, 6.8% seen once; the top ten hold 18%. Comments on this clonotype: Its antigen remains unidentified.

This sequence was found in a young man who received the YFV17D yellow fever vaccine. This chain links TRBV5-1 with TRBJ2-1, with 10 bases aligning to TRBD1. The specimen was PBMCs, collected approximately 40 days after the first yellow fever vaccination. The CDR3 nucleotides read TGCGCCAGCAGCCTCGGTCTGGGACAGGGGTTCTATGAGCAGTTCTTC. Protein: CASSLGLGQGFYEQFF.